One and the same sample provided the 3 T cell receptor beta chains below, sequenced in a study of vaccination and CD4 T cells after COVID-19. No antigen has been identified for these receptors. Indicated treatment: roughly ten-day PBMC culture with coronavirus spike peptide pools or control peptides (ViraFEST assay). With the Oncomine TCR Beta short-read assay, DNA from cultured CD4+ T cells was sequenced. TCRdb re-called the PCR reads through MiXCR, storing one row per CDR3 protein. The sample carries around 20,000 distinct CDR3 sequences, 35% to 50% recorded once. The sequencing input was CD4+ T cells from blood, cultured in vitro. These receptors all stem from a human donor who had recovered from COVID-19.

This chain joins TRBV7-6 and TRBJ2-5, with 8 bases matching TRBD1. V lost 5 bases and J lost 4; bases outside the gene matches: 6. This CDR3 has 14 residues. CDR1 is SGHVS and CDR2 is FNYEAQ in the germline V gene. The CDR3 spells CASSPRTGPETQYF. CDR3 DNA: TGTGCCAGCAGCCCTCGGACAGGGCCAGAGACCCAGTACTTC.

This rearrangement joins TRBV28 to TRBJ1-5; no clear D. Germline CDR1 MDHEN, CDR2 SYDVKM. This CDR3 has 14 amino acids. Deletions cut 2 bases from V and 3 bases from J, with 8 bases between. The CDR3, as DNA: TGTGCCAGCAGTTTAGAGGAGATCAATCAGCCCCAGCATTTT. This sequence encodes CASSLEEINQPQHF.

The gene calls are TRBV28 and TRBJ1-5; D not certain. V lost 8 bases, J lost 5 bases, and 13 bases lay in between. CDR1 and CDR2 from the germline V gene are MDHEN and SYDVKM. This CDR3 contains 13 residues. The CDR3 here is CASDWGAYQPQHF. CDR3 bases: TGTGCCAGCGACTGGGGAGCCTATCAGCCCCAGCATTTT.